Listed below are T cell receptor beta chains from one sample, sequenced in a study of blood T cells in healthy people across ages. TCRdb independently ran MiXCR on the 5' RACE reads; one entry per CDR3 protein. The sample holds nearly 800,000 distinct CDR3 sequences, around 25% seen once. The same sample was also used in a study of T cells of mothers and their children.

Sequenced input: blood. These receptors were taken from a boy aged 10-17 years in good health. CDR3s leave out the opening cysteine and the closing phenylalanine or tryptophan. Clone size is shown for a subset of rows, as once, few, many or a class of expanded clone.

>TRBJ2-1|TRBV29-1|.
SVGSTDFYNEQF
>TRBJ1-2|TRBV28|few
ASSPDGRRYGYT
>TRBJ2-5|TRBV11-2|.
ASSPRRFQETQY
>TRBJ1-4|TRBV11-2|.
ASSQQGAPVRGEKLF
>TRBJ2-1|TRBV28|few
ASSLWPGHFSYNEQF
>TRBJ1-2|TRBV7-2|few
ASSLNGYT
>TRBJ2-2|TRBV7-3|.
ASSLRASLNTGELF
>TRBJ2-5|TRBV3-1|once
ASSQGLTISQETQY
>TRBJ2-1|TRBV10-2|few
ASSSGAKPYNEQF
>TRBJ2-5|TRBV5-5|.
ASSFGNNQETQY
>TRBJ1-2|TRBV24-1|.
AIGDSSNYGYT
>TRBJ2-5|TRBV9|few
ASSPRLAGYAETQY
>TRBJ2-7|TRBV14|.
ASSQAPEYEQY
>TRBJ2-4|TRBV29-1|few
SVKDPDWEAKNIQY
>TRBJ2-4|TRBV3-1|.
ASSPSGRVDIQY
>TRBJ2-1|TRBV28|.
ASSPPEAGDSYNEQF
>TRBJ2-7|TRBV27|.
ASSKREDYEQY
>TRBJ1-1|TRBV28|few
ASSFSFQPGSRRTEAF
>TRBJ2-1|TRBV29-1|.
SVEGGSAYNEQF
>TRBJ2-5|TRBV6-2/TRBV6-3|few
ASSQAGTGTWEQY
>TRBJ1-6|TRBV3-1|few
ASSQPSYWSGSPLH
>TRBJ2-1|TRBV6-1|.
ASSDRGGQF
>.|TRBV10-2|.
ASRGLAGVSPYEQY
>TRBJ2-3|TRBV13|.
ASTISGAVLPDTQY
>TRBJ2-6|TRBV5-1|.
ASSLGGASGANVLT
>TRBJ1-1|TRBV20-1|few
SASWNTEAF
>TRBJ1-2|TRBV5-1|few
ASSIGYGGDGYT